Included here is one T cell receptor (beta chain) sequence, with context. Its antigen remains unidentified. Libraries were prepared by immunoSEQ multiplex PCR; TCRdb keeps only in-frame clonotypes and omits some of them. Among fewer than 100,000 clones listed, about 86% were seen once. Trimming took off 4 bases at V and 7 bases at J, with 30 bases between the two ends. The CDR3 contains 19 residues. CDR1 is SGHDT, CDR2 YYEEEE, per germline. The sample is drawn from a study of OX40 agonist ivuxolimab in advanced cancers. Looking at the study overall: Given to patients was ivuxolimab, an agonistic anti-OX40 (CD134) antibody. Study observations and caveats: CD4+ and CD8+ blood T cells expanded clonally by week 6 at 0.1 to 3.0 mg/kg.

The input for sequencing was CD4+ or CD8+ T cells sorted from blood, taken in a trial of the OX40 agonist ivuxolimab. The TCR originated in an adult with an advanced solid tumor such as melanoma, head and neck, liver or kidney cancer. The genes are TRBV5-6 and TRBJ2-1; maybe TRBD2 (6 bases). The CDR3 sequence: CASSEPLRLERGRGNEQFF. In DNA form, the CDR3 reads TGTGCCAGCAGCGAACCACTAAGACTAGAGCGTGGACGTGGAAATGAGCAGTTCTTC.